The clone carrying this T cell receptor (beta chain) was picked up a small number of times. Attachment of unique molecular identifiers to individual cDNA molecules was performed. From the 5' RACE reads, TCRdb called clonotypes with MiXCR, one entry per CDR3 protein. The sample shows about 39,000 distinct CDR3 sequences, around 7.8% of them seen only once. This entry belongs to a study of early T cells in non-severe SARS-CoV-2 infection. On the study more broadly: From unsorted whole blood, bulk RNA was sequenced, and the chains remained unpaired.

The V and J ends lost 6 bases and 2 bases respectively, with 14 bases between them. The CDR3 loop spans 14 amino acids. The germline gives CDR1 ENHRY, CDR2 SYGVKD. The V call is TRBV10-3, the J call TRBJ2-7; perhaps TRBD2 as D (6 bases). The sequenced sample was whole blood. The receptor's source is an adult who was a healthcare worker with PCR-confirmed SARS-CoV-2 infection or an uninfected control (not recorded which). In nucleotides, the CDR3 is TGTGCCATCAGCCCCGGCGGGGACCCCTACGAGCAGTACTTC. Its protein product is CAISPGGDPYEQYF.